This T cell receptor beta chain originates from a study of blood T cell repertoires in COVID-19. Overall study: Acute and convalescent COVID-19 specimens originated in the United States, Italy and Spain.

The germline gives CDR1 GTSNPN, CDR2 SVGIG (reference sequence). The trim removed 1 base at V and 6 bases at J, leaving 9 bases unmatched. The CDR3 sequence is 17 residues long. Sequenced by immunoSEQ multiplex PCR; TCRdb stores in-frame clones only, minus some. The sample records some 110,000 clones, roughly 80% being singletons. Those enrolled in Seattle joined during active infection and were followed longitudinally afterward. This receptor was obtained from a man at least 80 years old with COVID-19, enrolled during active disease. The rearrangement joins TRBV30 to TRBJ2-1, with TRBD2 matching 13 bases. Sequencing was performed on peripheral blood. CDR3 DNA sequence: TGTGCCTGGAGTGCCCCTTCAACTAGCGGGAGGGCCAATGAGCAGTTCTTC. Encoded protein: CAWSAPSTSGRANEQFF.